A single T cell receptor beta chain is shown here with its context. The antigen is not known. These data originate in a study of shared clonotypes between healthy human individuals. Some clones are missing from TCRdb's copy, which holds only in-frame ones; the method was immunoSEQ multiplex PCR. The table shows a few million clones, with approximately 95% occurring only once. Study outcomes and limitations: For naive CD4 cells, 5% to 6.5% of clonotypes were shared across a handful of donors.

CDR1 is SQVTM and CDR2 is ANQGSEA in the germline V gene. V dropped 5 bases and J dropped 3 bases, with 14 bases sitting between them. CDR3 size: 13 residues. The gene calls are TRBV29-1 and TRBJ2-7; D unresolved. The sequencing input was naive CD4+ T cells from PBMCs. As to subset: CD45RA+ positively selected. The sequence derives from a man younger than 35 in good health. Some clones in this sample may be carry-over from other donors' samples. The CDR3 is CSVRGGLSYEQYF. The CDR3 nucleotides are TGCAGCGTTCGTGGTGGGCTCAGCTACGAGCAGTACTTC.